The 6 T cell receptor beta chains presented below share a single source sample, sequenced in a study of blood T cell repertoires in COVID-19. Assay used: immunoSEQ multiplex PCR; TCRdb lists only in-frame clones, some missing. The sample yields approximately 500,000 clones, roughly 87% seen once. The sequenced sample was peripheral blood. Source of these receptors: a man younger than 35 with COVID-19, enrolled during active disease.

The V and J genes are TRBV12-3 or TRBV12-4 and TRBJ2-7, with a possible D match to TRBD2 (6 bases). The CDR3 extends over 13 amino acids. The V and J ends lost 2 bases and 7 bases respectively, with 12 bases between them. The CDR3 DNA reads TGTGCCAGCAGTTTATCGGCAGGGAGGGAGCAGTACTTC. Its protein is CASSLSAGREQYF.

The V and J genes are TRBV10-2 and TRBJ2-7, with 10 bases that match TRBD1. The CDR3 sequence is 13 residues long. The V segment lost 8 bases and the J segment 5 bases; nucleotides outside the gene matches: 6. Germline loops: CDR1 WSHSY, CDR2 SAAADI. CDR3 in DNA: TGCGCCAGCGTGGGACAGGGGCATCACGAGCAGTACTTC. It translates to CASVGQGHHEQYF.

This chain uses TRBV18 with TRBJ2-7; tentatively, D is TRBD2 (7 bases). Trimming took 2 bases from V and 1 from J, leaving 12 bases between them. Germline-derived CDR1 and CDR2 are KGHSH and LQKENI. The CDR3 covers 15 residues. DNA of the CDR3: TGTGCCAGCTCACCAGGAAGGGGGGGTTCCTACGAGCAGTACTTC. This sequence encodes CASSPGRGGSYEQYF.

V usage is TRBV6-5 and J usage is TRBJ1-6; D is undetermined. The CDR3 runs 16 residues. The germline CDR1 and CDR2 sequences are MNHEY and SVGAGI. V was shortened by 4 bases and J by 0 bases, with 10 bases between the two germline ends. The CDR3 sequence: CASSLTKSSYNSPLHF. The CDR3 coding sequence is TGTGCCAGCAGTTTAACGAAGAGCTCCTATAATTCACCCCTCCACTTT.

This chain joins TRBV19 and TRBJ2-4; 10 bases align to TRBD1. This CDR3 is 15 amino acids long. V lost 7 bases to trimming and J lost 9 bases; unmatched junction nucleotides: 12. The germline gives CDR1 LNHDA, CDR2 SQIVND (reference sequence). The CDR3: CASKDPGTGDVIQYF. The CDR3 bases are TGTGCCAGTAAGGACCCCGGGACAGGGGACGTCATTCAGTACTTC.

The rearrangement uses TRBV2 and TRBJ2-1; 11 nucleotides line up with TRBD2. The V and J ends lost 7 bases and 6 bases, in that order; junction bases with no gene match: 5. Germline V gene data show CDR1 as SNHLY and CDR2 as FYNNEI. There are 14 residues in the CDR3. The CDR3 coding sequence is TGTGCCAGCAAGGGACTAGCGGTAACCAATGAGCAGTTCTTC. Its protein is CASKGLAVTNEQFF. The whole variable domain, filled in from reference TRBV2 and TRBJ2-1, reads EPEVTQTPSHQVTQMGQEVILRCVPISNHLYFYWYRQILGQKVEFLVSFYNNEISEKSEIFDDQFSVERPDGSNFTLKIRSTKLEDSAMYFCASKGLAVTNEQFFGPGTRLTVL.